This T cell receptor beta chain comes out of a study of cytomegalovirus exposure and HLA in healthy donors. For the study at large: Approximately 85 million unique TCRs from HLA-typed donors made up an early data release.

The PCR made use of 60 Vbeta and 13 Jbeta primers. Here immunoSEQ multiplex PCR was the method, and the copy in TCRdb shows in-frame clones only, minus some. The table includes around 150,000 clones, around 86% detected once. Unmatched junction bases numbered 10, after V lost 2 bases and J lost 1 base. Germline V gene sequence: CDR1 MGHRA, CDR2 YSYEKL. This CDR3 has 18 amino acids. The chain uses TRBV4-1 and TRBJ2-3; 9 positions match TRBD2. Input material: PBMCs. The source of this sequence is a human donor in good health. The CDR3 loop is CASSQRDGTSLGTDTQYF. The CDR3 DNA is TGCGCCAGCAGCCAAAGGGACGGGACTAGCTTAGGCACAGATACGCAGTATTTT.